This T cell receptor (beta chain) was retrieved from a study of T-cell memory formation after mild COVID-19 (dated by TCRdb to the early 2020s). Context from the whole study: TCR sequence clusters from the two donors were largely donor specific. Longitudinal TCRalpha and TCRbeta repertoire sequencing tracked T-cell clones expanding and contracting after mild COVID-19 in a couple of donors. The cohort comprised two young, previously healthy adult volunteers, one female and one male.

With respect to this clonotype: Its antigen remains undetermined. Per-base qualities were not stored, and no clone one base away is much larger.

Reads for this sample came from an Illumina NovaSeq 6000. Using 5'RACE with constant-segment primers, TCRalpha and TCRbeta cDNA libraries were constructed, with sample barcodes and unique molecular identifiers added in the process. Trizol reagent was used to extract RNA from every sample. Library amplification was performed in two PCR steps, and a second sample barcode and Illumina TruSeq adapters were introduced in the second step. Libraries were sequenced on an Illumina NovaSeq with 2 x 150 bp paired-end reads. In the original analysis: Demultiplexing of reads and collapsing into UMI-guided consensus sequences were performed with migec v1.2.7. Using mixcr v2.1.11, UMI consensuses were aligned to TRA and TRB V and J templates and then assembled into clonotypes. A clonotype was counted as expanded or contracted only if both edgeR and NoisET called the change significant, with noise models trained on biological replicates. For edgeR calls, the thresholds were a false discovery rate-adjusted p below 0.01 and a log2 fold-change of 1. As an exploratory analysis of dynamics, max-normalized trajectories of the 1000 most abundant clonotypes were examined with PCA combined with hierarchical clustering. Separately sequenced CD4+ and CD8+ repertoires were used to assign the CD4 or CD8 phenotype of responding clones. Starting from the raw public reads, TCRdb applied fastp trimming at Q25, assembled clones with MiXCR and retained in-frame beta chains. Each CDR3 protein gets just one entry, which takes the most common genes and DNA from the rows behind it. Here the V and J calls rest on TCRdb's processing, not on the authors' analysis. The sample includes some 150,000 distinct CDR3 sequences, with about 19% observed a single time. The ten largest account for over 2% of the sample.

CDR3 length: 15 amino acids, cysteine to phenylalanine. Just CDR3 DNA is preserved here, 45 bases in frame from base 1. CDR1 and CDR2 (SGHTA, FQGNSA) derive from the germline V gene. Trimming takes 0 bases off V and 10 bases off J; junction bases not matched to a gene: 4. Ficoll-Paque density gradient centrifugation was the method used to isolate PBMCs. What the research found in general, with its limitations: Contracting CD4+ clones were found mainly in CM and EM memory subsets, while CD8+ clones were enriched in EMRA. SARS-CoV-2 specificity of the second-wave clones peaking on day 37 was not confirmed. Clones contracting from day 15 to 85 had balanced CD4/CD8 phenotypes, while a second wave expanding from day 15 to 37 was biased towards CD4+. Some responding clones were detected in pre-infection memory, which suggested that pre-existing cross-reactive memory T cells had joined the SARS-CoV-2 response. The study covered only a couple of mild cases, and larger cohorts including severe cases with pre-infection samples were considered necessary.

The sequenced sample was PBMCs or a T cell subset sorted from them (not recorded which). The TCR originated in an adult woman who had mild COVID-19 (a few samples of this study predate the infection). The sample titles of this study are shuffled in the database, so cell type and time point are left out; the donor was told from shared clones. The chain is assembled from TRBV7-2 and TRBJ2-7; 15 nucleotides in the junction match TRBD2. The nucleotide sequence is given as TGTGCCAGCAGCTTAGCGGGACTAGCGGGAGGTCCTCAGTACTTC. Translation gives CASSLAGLAGGPQYF.